This TCR beta chain was recovered during a study of blood T cell repertoires in COVID-19. The wider study: COVID-19 samples collected from the United States, Italy and Spain covered acute and convalescent phases. PBMCs, B-cell-depleted T cells, or T cells were the source of the cDNA or gDNA that made up the material.

As handled by the study authors: Reference gene primer amplification gave estimated nucleated cell counts. TCRdb's table, derived via immunoSEQ multiplex PCR, lists solely in-frame clones and lacks some. V, J and clone size reflect that table, while D and trimming were determined from the DNA. There are under 75,000 clones in the sample; approximately 85% occur only once, and 3.5% lies in the top ten. Trimming left V 5 bases short and J 0 bases short, with 8 bases between. Germline V gene data show CDR1 as SGHTA and CDR2 as FQGNSA. The CDR3 runs 15 residues. Sample: peripheral blood. The sequence was obtained from a man aged 45-65 years with active COVID-19. This chain connects TRBV7-2 to TRBJ1-6; a weak D match, TRBD1 (5 bases). CDR3 loop: CASSPRVSYNSPLHF. The CDR3 bases are TGTGCCAGCAGCCCCAGGGTCTCCTATAATTCACCCCTCCACTTT.